These T cell receptor beta chains were read from a single sample in a study of cytomegalovirus exposure and HLA in healthy donors. Method: immunoSEQ multiplex PCR; TCRdb's copy keeps in-frame clones and lacks some. The table for this sample gives roughly 51,000 clones. The sequencing input was PBMCs. These TCRs come from a woman between 50 and 59 years old in good health and CMV-seropositive. Both conserved end residues are part of each CDR3. The order of the fields is J gene, V gene, D gene, CDR3 DNA, CDR3 protein. A D gene is named only where the DNA matches it firmly.

TRBJ2-7 TRBV28 TRBD1 TGTGCCAGCAGTTACAAGGGACAGGGGGCTCACGAGCAGTACTTC CASSYKGQGAHEQYF
TRBJ1-2 TRBV30 - TGTGCCTGGCAACCTCTAACCCTGACGGGTGGGGGCTACACCTTC CAWQPLTLTGGGYTF
TRBJ2-1 TRBV25-1 - TGTGCCAGCGCTCGGCGGTGGAATGAGCAGTTCTTC CASARRWNEQFF
TRBJ2-7 TRBV11-2 TRBD1 TGTGCCAGCAGCCTTCGACAGGGTCCCTACGAGCAGTACTTC CASSLRQGPYEQYF
TRBJ2-1 TRBV6-5 - TGTGCCAGCAGCCCCTCCGACAATGAGCAGTTCTTC CASSPSDNEQFF
TRBJ2-1 TRBV7-2 TRBD2 TGTGCCAGCAGCGGGGGACTAGCGGGGGCCGCAAGCTCCTACAATGAGCAGTTCTTC CASSGGLAGAASSYNEQFF
TRBJ2-1 TRBV28 TRBD2 TGTGCCAGCAGTCCCCCTATAGCGGGAGGCTCGAGCTCCTACAATGAGCAGTTCTTC CASSPPIAGGSSSYNEQFF
TRBJ1-2 TRBV5-1 - TGCGCCAGCAGCTTGACACAGTACGATGGCTACACCTTC CASSLTQYDGYTF
TRBJ2-7 TRBV14 TRBD1 TGTGCCAGCAGCCGGCGGGAGGGACAGGGGGTTCTTCGTCGCTACGAGCAGTACTTC CASSRREGQGVLRRYEQYF
TRBJ2-1 TRBV19 TRBD2 TGTGCCAGTAGATTCGGGACTAGCGGGAGAGATGAGCAGTTCTTC CASRFGTSGRDEQFF
TRBJ2-3 TRBV5-1 TRBD2 TGCGCCAGCAGCTTGACTAGCGGGAGCACAGATACGCAGTATTTT CASSLTSGSTDTQYF
TRBJ2-1 TRBV5-1 - TGCGCCAGCCGTCCGGGACATCATAACTACAATGAGCAGTTCTTC CASRPGHHNYNEQFF
TRBJ2-2 TRBV6-1 - TGTGCCAGCCATGACAGGACCTCCACCGGGGAGCTGTTTTTT CASHDRTSTGELFF
TRBJ2-7 TRBV5-6 TRBD2 TGTGCCAGCAGCTTTTCCCCGGGAGGGTCGGGGGAGCAGTACTTC CASSFSPGGSGEQYF
TRBJ1-5 TRBV4-1 - TGCGCCAGCAGCCAACCCCTTTCGAATCAGCCCCAGCATTTT CASSQPLSNQPQHF
TRBJ2-4 TRBV29-1 TRBD1 TGCAGCGTAGGACAGGGCACAACCAAAAACATTCAGTACTTC CSVGQGTTKNIQYF
TRBJ1-2 TRBV4-3 - TGCGCCAGCAGCCAAGATCTGGCCCCTCTTGGCTACACCTTC CASSQDLAPLGYTF
TRBJ2-5 TRBV5-1 TRBD2 TGCGCCAGCAGCCCGACCCGGACTAGCGGGACTGAGACCCAGTACTTC CASSPTRTSGTETQYF
TRBJ1-5 TRBV28 - TGTGCCAGCAGTTTTCCCAGGGGAAATCAGCCCCAGCATTTT CASSFPRGNQPQHF
TRBJ2-7 TRBV5-6 - TGTGCCAGCAGCTTGGATCTGTCCGCCCCGGACGAGCAGTACTTC CASSLDLSAPDEQYF
TRBJ2-7 TRBV11-2 - TGTGCCAGCAGCTTGTACCCGGGGGGCCGGACCTACGAGCAGTACTTC CASSLYPGGRTYEQYF
TRBJ2-5 TRBV7-2 TRBD2 TGTGCCAGCAGCTTATCTCGGACTAGTTCGCAGACCCAGTACTTC CASSLSRTSSQTQYF
TRBJ2-1 TRBV6-1 - TGTGCCAGCTCGCCAGGGAACAGTTACAATGAGCAGTTCTTC CASSPGNSYNEQFF
TRBJ2-3 TRBV10-3 - TGTGCCATCAGTGACTCGGACAGATTGACAGATACGCAGTATTTT CAISDSDRLTDTQYF
TRBJ2-3 TRBV18 TRBD1 TGTGCCAGCTCACAAGACAGGGGGCCAGATACGCAGTATTTT CASSQDRGPDTQYF
TRBJ1-6 TRBV18 - TGTGCCAGCTCACCCGAGAAAGTCCGGGGTTCACCCCTCCACTTT CASSPEKVRGSPLHF
TRBJ1-2 TRBV11-2 - TGTGCCAGCAGCGGGCGGGCGTATGGCTACACCTTC CASSGRAYGYTF
TRBJ2-5 TRBV5-1 - TGCGCCAGCAGCTTGGCCGGGGGAGACGAGACCCAGTACTTC CASSLAGGDETQYF
TRBJ2-2 TRBV5-1 TRBD2 TGCGCCAGCAGCTTGGAAGCGGGAGGGCCCACCGGGGAGCTGTTTTTT CASSLEAGGPTGELFF
TRBJ2-5 TRBV7-8 TRBD2 TGTGCCAGCAGCTCTACTAGCGGGGGAGGGCAAGAGACCCAGTACTTC CASSSTSGGGQETQYF
TRBJ2-1 TRBV7-2 - TGTGCCAGCAGGTGGGGGGTTGAGCAGTTCTTC CASRWGVEQFF
TRBJ2-7 TRBV6-5 - TGTGCCAGCGGCAAAGGGGCGGGGCGCTACGAGCAGTACTTC CASGKGAGRYEQYF
TRBJ1-1 TRBV19 TRBD1 TGTGCCACCCGCAGGGGGGACACTGAAGCTTTCTTT CATRRGDTEAFF
TRBJ2-7 TRBV6-6 - TGTGCCAGCAGCCTACAGCTATTTGGGGAGCAGTACTTC CASSLQLFGEQYF
TRBJ1-4 TRBV5-1 - TGCGCCAGCAGCTTGGGGGCCATCCGAACTAATGAAAAACTGTTTTTT CASSLGAIRTNEKLFF
TRBJ2-7 TRBV9 - TGTGCCAGCAGCGTAGAGGGGTGGCAGGTCTACGAGCAGTACTTC CASSVEGWQVYEQYF
TRBJ2-7 TRBV27 TRBD1 TGTGCCAGCAGTCTATATCAACAGGGGCCCTACGAGCAGTACTTC CASSLYQQGPYEQYF
TRBJ1-3 TRBV6-5 TRBD1 TGTGCCAGCAGTTATCAACAGGGGTCCAACACCATATATTTT CASSYQQGSNTIYF
TRBJ1-5 TRBV10-2 TRBD1 TGCGCCAGCAGAGCCGGGACAGGGGGCTCCTCTTTGAATCAGCCCCAGCATTTT CASRAGTGGSSLNQPQHF
TRBJ1-1 TRBV23-1 TRBD1 TGCGCCAGCAGTCAAGCCCGGGACAGGGAGATTTTGGCTGAAGCTTTCTTT CASSQARDREILAEAFF
TRBJ2-3 TRBV4-2 TRBD2 TGTGCCAGCAGCCAAGATCAAGGGACTAGGGGAGATACGCAGTATTTT CASSQDQGTRGDTQYF
TRBJ2-7 TRBV7-9 - TGTGCCAGCAGCGGACCGGACAGAGCCTACGAGCAGTACTTC CASSGPDRAYEQYF
TRBJ2-1 TRBV5-1 - TGCGCCAGCAGCTTGGAACCGGGACATTACTCCGACAATGAGCAGTTCTTC CASSLEPGHYSDNEQFF
TRBJ2-5 TRBV2 TRBD1 TGTGCCAGCAGTCGTCCCGGGACAGGGGATGTGACCCAGTACTTC CASSRPGTGDVTQYF
TRBJ2-7 TRBV29-1 - TGCAGCGTTGTCCTTTGGTCCAGCTACGAGCAGTACTTC CSVVLWSSYEQYF
TRBJ1-1 TRBV30 TRBD1 TGTGCCTGGAGTGCCCAGGGGGGCACTGAAGCTTTCTTT CAWSAQGGTEAFF
TRBJ1-5 TRBV9 TRBD1 TGTGCCAGCGGACAGGTGATTAATCAGCCCCAGCATTTT CASGQVINQPQHF
TRBJ1-1 TRBV9 TRBD1 TGTGCCAGCAGCGTAGTGCAGGGGGTAGGCACTGAAGCTTTCTTT CASSVVQGVGTEAFF
TRBJ2-6 TRBV21-1 - TGTGCCAGCAGCAAAGGGTTAGTAGGCGGGGAGTCTGGGGCCAACGTCCTGACTTTC CASSKGLVGGESGANVLTF
TRBJ2-7 TRBV11-3 - TGTGCCAGCAGCCCTCTCCGTAATTACGAGCAGTACTTC CASSPLRNYEQYF
TRBJ2-3 TRBV18 TRBD2 TGTGCCAGCTCACTCCTTGCGGGAGGATTCCATTCTAGCACAGATACGCAGTATTTT CASSLLAGGFHSSTDTQYF
TRBJ2-7 TRBV7-6 - TGTGCCAGCAGCCAAACGACAGACCACGAGCAGTACTTC CASSQTTDHEQYF
TRBJ2-7 TRBV27 - TGTGCCAGCAGTCCGCGTACGGTTTCCTACGAGCAGTACTTC CASSPRTVSYEQYF
TRBJ2-7 TRBV5-1 TRBD2 TGCGCCAGCAGCCCGGACGGGGAGGGCTACGAGCAGTACTTC CASSPDGEGYEQYF
TRBJ1-4 TRBV10-3 - TGTGCCATCAGTCCGGGGGAAAAACTGTTTTTT CAISPGEKLFF
TRBJ2-7 TRBV6-4 - TGTGCCAGCATCCCGGGGAGCGGGCCTTACTACGAGCAGTACTTC CASIPGSGPYYEQYF
TRBJ2-7 TRBV16 - TGTGCCAGCAGCCAAGAAGTTGGCTCCGAGCAGTACTTC CASSQEVGSEQYF
TRBJ2-3 TRBV27 TRBD1 TGTGCCAGCAGTCTGTACGGACAGGGGCCACGCACAGATACGCAGTATTTT CASSLYGQGPRTDTQYF
TRBJ2-1 TRBV28 TRBD2 TGTGCCAGCAGATCGGGGGGAAAGGAATACAATGAGCAGTTCTTC CASRSGGKEYNEQFF